These 2 T cell receptor beta chains came from one sample sequenced in a study of blood T cell repertoires in COVID-19. Sequencing used immunoSEQ multiplex PCR; TCRdb keeps in-frame clones, though not all of them. The sample consists of over 85,000 clones, nearly 90% of them appearing once. The sequencing sample was made of peripheral blood. These receptors originate from a man in his 70s with acute or convalescent COVID-19.

The chain employs TRBV5-1 and TRBJ2-7; 11 bases align to TRBD2. The V gene's germline CDR1 is SGHRS and CDR2 YFSETQ. V was clipped by 3 bases and J by 2 bases; unmatched bases: 4. The CDR3 has 15 residues. The CDR3: CASSYTSGGPYEQYF. As DNA, the CDR3 is TGCGCCAGCAGCTACACTAGCGGGGGACCCTACGAGCAGTACTTC.

The chain recombines TRBV15 with TRBJ2-2; D ambiguous. Trimming left V 0 bases short and J 4 bases short, with 3 bases between. The germline gives CDR1 LNHNV, CDR2 YYDKDF (reference sequence). The CDR3 runs to 13 residues. CDR3 protein: CATSRDLTGELFF. In nucleotides, the CDR3 is TGTGCCACCAGCAGAGATCTCACCGGGGAGCTGTTTTTT.